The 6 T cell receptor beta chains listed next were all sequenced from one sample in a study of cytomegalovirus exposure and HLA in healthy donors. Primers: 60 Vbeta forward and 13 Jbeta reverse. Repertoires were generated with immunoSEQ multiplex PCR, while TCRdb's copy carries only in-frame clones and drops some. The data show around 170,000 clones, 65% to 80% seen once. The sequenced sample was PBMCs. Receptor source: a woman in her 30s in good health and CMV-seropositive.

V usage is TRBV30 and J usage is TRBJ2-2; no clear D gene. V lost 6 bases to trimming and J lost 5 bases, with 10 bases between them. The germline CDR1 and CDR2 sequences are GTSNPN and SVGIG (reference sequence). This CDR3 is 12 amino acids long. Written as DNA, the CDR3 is TGTGCCTGTTATACTGGTACCGGGGAGCTGTTTTTT. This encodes CACYTGTGELFF.

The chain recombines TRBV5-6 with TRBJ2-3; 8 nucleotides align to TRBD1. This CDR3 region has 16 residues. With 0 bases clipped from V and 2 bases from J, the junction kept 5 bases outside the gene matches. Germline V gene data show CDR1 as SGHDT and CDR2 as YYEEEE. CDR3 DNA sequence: TGTGCCAGCAGCTTGGTAACAGGGGGTCCCACAGATACGCAGTATTTT. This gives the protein CASSLVTGGPTDTQYF. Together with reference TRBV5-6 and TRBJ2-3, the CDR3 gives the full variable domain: DAGVTQSPTHLIKTRGQQVTLRCSPKSGHDTVSWYQQALGQGPQFIFQYYEEEERQRGNFPDRFSGHQFPNYSSELNVNALLLGDSALYLCASSLVTGGPTDTQYFGPGTRLTVL.

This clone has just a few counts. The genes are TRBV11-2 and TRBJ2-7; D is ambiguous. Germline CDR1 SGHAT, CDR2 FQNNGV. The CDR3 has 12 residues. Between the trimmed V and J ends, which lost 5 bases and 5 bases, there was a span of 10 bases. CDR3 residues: CASSPHGDEQYF. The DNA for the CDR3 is TGTGCCAGCAGCCCCCATGGAGACGAGCAGTACTTC.

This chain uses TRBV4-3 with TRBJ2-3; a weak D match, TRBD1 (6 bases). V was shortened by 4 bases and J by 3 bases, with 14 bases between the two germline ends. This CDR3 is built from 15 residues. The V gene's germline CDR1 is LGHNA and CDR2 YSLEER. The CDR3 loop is CASSLGQEETDTQYF. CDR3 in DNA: TGCGCCAGCAGCCTGGGACAAGAAGAGACAGATACGCAGTATTTT.

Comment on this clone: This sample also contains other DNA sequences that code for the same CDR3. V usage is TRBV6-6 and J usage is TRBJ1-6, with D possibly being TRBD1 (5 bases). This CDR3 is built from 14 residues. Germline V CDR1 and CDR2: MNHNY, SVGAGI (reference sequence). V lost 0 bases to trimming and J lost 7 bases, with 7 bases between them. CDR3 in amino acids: CASSYSGGNSPLHF. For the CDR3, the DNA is TGTGCCAGCAGTTACTCGGGGGGGAATTCACCCCTCCACTTT.

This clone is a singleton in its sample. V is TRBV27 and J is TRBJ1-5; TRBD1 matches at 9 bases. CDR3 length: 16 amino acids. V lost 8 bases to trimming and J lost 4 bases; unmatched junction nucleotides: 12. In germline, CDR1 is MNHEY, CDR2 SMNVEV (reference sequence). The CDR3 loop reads CASSSWTGVGNQPQHF. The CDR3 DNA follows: TGTGCCAGCTCTAGTTGGACAGGGGTTGGTAATCAGCCCCAGCATTTT.